This T cell receptor beta chain stems from a study of blood T cell repertoires in COVID-19. Study information: Specimens from acute and convalescent COVID-19 originated in the United States, Italy and Spain. From T cells, B-cell-depleted T cells, or PBMCs came the material, which was cDNA or gDNA.

The V gene's germline CDR1 is SGHTA and CDR2 FQGTGA. V lost 0 bases and J lost 2, with 19 bases in between. The CDR3 sequence is 18 residues long. How the authors handled the data: Quantification of nucleated cells was approximated via reference gene primer amplification. This table comes from immunoSEQ multiplex PCR, and its TCRdb copy is limited to in-frame clones, with some not included. Clonal size and the V and J genes are those of that table, whereas D and trimming came from the DNA. Of about 68,000 clones in the sample, roughly 88% were seen once. This clonotype was obtained from a man aged 25 to 45 with acute or convalescent COVID-19. The sequenced material came from peripheral blood. The V gene is TRBV7-3, the J gene TRBJ1-1; D may be TRBD1 (5 bases). The CDR3 DNA is TGTGCCAGCAGCTTAACTGGGGTGAGAGGTAGGGGAAACACTGAAGCTTTCTTT. Translating gives CASSLTGVRGRGNTEAFF.